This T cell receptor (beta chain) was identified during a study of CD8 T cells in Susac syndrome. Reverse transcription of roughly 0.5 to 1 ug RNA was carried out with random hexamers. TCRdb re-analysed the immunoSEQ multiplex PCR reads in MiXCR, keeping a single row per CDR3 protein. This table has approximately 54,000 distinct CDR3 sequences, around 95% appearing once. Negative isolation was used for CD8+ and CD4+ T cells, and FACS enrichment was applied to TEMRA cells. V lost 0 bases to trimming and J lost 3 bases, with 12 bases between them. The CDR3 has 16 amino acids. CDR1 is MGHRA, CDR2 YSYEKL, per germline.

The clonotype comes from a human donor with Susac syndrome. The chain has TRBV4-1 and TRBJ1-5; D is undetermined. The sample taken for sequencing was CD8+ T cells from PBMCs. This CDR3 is CASSQEAGRYNQPQHF. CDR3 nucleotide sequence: TGCGCCAGCAGCCAAGAAGCCGGACGGTACAATCAGCCCCAGCATTTT.